Shown below are 25 T cell receptor beta chains from a single sample sequenced in a study of OX40 agonist ivuxolimab in advanced cancers. TCRdb's copy holds only in-frame clones and misses some; the assay was immunoSEQ multiplex PCR. The table shows 20,000 or so clones, with around 85% occurring only once. Sequencing used CD4+ or CD8+ T cells sorted from blood, obtained in a trial of the OX40 agonist ivuxolimab. The receptors stem from an adult with an advanced solid tumor such as melanoma, head and neck, liver or kidney cancer.

This clone was picked up a small number of times. The chain combines TRBV29-1 with TRBJ2-7, with D unresolved. Germline CDR1 and CDR2: SQVTM and ANQGSEA. The ends were cut back, 6 bases at V and 4 bases at J, with 16 bases in the middle. There are 13 residues in the CDR3. Written as DNA, the CDR3 is TGCAGCGTCGTCCAATCCCACATGTACGAGCAGTACTTC. It codes for CSVVQSHMYEQYF.

The chain is built from TRBV7-9 and TRBJ2-7; tentatively, D is TRBD2 (5 bases). V was trimmed by 1 base and J by 5 bases, leaving 18 bases between them. CDR3 length: 16 residues. Germline CDR1 is SEHNR and CDR2 is FQNEAQ (reference sequence). CDR3 region: CASSLVADQRRDEQYF. CDR3 sequence (DNA): TGTGCCAGCAGCTTAGTGGCAGATCAGAGGCGGGACGAGCAGTACTTC.

The rearrangement joins TRBV7-6 to TRBJ1-3, with D hard to call. Looked up from germline, CDR1 is SGHVS and CDR2 is FNYEAQ. Trimming shortened V by 5 bases and J by 0 bases, and 14 bases separated the two germline ends. The CDR3 extends over 16 amino acids. CDR3 region: CASSKQAGSSGNTIYF. The CDR3, as DNA: TGTGCCAGCAGCAAGCAGGCCGGATCCTCTGGAAACACCATATATTTT.

V gene TRBV7-8 combines with J gene TRBJ2-4; TRBD1 or TRBD2 may be the D gene (5 bases each). Germline assignment: CDR1 SGHVS and CDR2 FQNEAQ. The CDR3 runs 15 residues. The V end lost 5 bases, the J end lost 4 bases, and 15 bases lay between the germline ends. The CDR3 is CASSPQRGGKNIQYF. In DNA, the CDR3 is TGTGCCAGCAGCCCCCAACGGGGCGGAAAAAACATTCAGTACTTC.

This chain joins TRBV2 and TRBJ2-3; D may be TRBD2 (5 bases). The V end lost 8 bases, the J end lost 3 bases, and 9 bases lay between the germline ends. CDR3 length equals 12 residues. Germline V gene data show CDR1 as SNHLY and CDR2 as FYNNEI. This CDR3 is CASGSLTDTQYF. The DNA for the CDR3 is TGTGCCAGCGGGAGCCTGACAGATACGCAGTATTTT.

The chain is built from TRBV13 and TRBJ2-7; 12 nucleotides line up with TRBD2. The J segment lost 7 bases and the V segment lost 1 base, leaving 8 bases of the junction unmatched. The CDR3 is made up of 16 amino acids. Germline V gene sequence: CDR1 PRHDT, CDR2 FYEKMQ (reference sequence). CDR3 residues: CASSLALAGGPGEQYF. CDR3 in DNA: TGTGCCAGCAGCTTAGCCCTAGCGGGGGGGCCGGGAGAGCAGTACTTC.

The rearrangement uses TRBV6-5 and TRBJ2-3, with D possibly matching TRBD1 (6 bases). V dropped 2 bases and J dropped 5 bases, with 11 bases sitting between them. CDR3 length: 14 amino acids. Germline V gene data show CDR1 as MNHEY and CDR2 as SVGAGI. The CDR3 DNA sequence: TGTGCCAGCAGTTACAGGCAGGGGATAGATACGCAGTATTTT. Amino acid sequence: CASSYRQGIDTQYF.

V is TRBV14 and J is TRBJ1-1; no firm D call. The germline V and J ends were trimmed by 1 base and 0 bases, with 21 bases remaining between them. The CDR3 loop spans 19 amino acids. The V gene's germline CDR1 is SGHDN and CDR2 FVKESK. Here the CDR3 DNA reads TGTGCCAGCAGCCAAGGAACCACTATACAGAACCCAATGAACACTGAAGCTTTCTTT. Translating gives CASSQGTTIQNPMNTEAFF.

This clone was found once. Distinct nucleotide sequences in the sample also encode this CDR3. The chain combines TRBV19 with TRBJ2-7, with a tentative D call TRBD2 (7 bases). Trimming left V 3 bases short and J 3 bases short, with 12 bases between. This CDR3 is 14 amino acids long. Per the germline V gene, CDR1 is LNHDA and CDR2 is SQIVND (reference sequence). The CDR3 bases are TGTGCCAGTAGTATTGGCGGGGGCGGCTACGAGCAGTACTTC. Protein: CASSIGGGGYEQYF.

The J gene is TRBJ2-2, the V gene TRBV10-1, with 10 bases aligning to TRBD1. The CDR3 runs to 15 residues. Unmatched junction bases numbered 0, after V lost 4 bases and J lost 1 base. Germline V gene data show CDR1 as WNHNN and CDR2 as SYGVQD (reference sequence). CDR3 loop: CASSGDRGNTGELFF. The DNA for the CDR3 is TGCGCCAGCAGTGGGGACAGGGGGAACACCGGGGAGCTGTTTTTT.

This sequence joins TRBV6-4 and TRBJ1-1; 11 nucleotides line up with TRBD1. Trimming removed 4 bases from V and 4 bases from J; junction bases left unmatched: 5. Germline V gene lookup returns CDR1 MRHNA and CDR2 SNTAGT. This CDR3 has 15 amino acids. The DNA for the CDR3 is TGTGCCAGCAGTGCCGGGACAGGGGGATCCACTGAAGCTTTCTTT. This gives the protein CASSAGTGGSTEAFF.

The gene calls are TRBV25-1 and TRBJ2-7; TRBD1 matches at 7 bases. Germline V gene data show CDR1 as MGHDK and CDR2 as SYGVNS. CDR3 length equals 16 residues. Trimming cost V 5 bases and J 4 bases; bases outside gene matches: 14. CDR3 sequence reads: CASSPLHGTAIYEQYF. CDR3 in DNA: TGTGCCAGCAGTCCCTTACACGGGACAGCTATTTACGAGCAGTACTTC.

The rearrangement uses TRBV4-1 and TRBJ2-3; TRBD1 matches at 7 bases. Germline assignment: CDR1 MGHRA and CDR2 YSYEKL. The V segment lost 4 bases and the J segment 0 bases; nucleotides outside the gene matches: 7. The CDR3 is made up of 16 amino acids. CDR3: CASSPGQKPSTDTQYF. CDR3 nucleotides: TGCGCCAGCAGCCCGGGACAGAAACCTAGCACAGATACGCAGTATTTT.

This chain joins TRBV29-1 and TRBJ1-1; possibly TRBD1 for D (6 bases). With 0 bases removed from V and 5 bases from J, the gap between germline ends came to 19 bases. This CDR3 has 16 amino acids. Germline V lookup: CDR1 SQVTM, CDR2 ANQGSEA. The CDR3 reads CSVEDRGGGRGTEAFF. The CDR3 coding sequence is TGCAGCGTTGAAGATCGCGGCGGGGGCCGAGGGACTGAAGCTTTCTTT.

CDR3 region: CASRPLAGTYEQYF. The CDR3 coding sequence is TGTGCCAGCAGACCATTAGCGGGGACCTACGAGCAGTACTTC. V is TRBV6-6 and J is TRBJ2-7; TRBD2 aligns across 8 bases. CDR3 length: 14 amino acids. The germline V gene has CDR1 MNHNY and CDR2 SVGAGI (reference sequence). The junction had 6 bases not matched to a gene; V was cut back by 6 bases and J by 2 bases.

This clone was seen a single time. The rearrangement links TRBV28 to TRBJ1-5; TRBD1 matches 9 bases. The length of the CDR3 is 17 residues. Germline V lookup: CDR1 MDHEN, CDR2 SYDVKM. The J segment lost 2 bases and the V segment lost 5 bases, leaving 10 bases of the junction unmatched. CDR3 protein: CASSPLGTGFGNQPQHF. CDR3 bases: TGTGCCAGCAGTCCCCTCGGGACAGGGTTTGGCAATCAGCCCCAGCATTTT.

This clone was detected once. The chain uses TRBV7-9 and TRBJ2-5, with TRBD2 as a possible D gene (6 bases). V dropped 3 bases and J dropped 4 bases, with 18 bases sitting between them. CDR3 size: 16 residues. CDR1 is SEHNR, CDR2 FQNEAQ, per germline (reference sequence). In DNA, the CDR3 is TGTGCCAGCAGCTTTCCGGGTCCTCCGCGGGGAGAGACCCAGTACTTC. Encoded protein: CASSFPGPPRGETQYF.

V usage is TRBV9 and J usage is TRBJ2-5, with D possibly matching TRBD1 (6 bases). The germline V and J ends were trimmed by 0 bases and 3 bases, with 9 bases remaining between them. CDR3 length: 14 amino acids. Germline-derived CDR1 and CDR2 are SGDLS and YYNGEE. The CDR3 DNA follows: TGTGCCAGCAGCGTAGGGAACAGGGAAGAGACCCAGTACTTC. It translates to CASSVGNREETQYF.

V is TRBV7-9 and J is TRBJ2-7, with D perhaps TRBD2 (6 bases). This CDR3 has 15 residues. The germline CDR1 and CDR2 sequences are SEHNR and FQNEAQ (reference sequence). V dropped 1 base and J dropped 6 bases, with 16 bases sitting between them. This CDR3 is CASSLGAGLLTEQYF. As DNA, the CDR3 is TGTGCCAGCAGCTTAGGGGCGGGACTCCTCACCGAGCAGTACTTC.

The V call is TRBV4-1, the J call TRBJ2-5; 11 bases match TRBD2. Germline V gene data show CDR1 as MGHRA and CDR2 as YSYEKL. The CDR3 spans 18 residues. V lost 5 bases, J lost 0 bases, and 11 bases stayed unmatched. CDR3 amino acids: CASSELAGGPRDQETQYF. The CDR3, as DNA: TGCGCCAGCAGCGAATTAGCGGGGGGGCCCCGGGACCAAGAGACCCAGTACTTC.

This clone was recorded a few times. This sequence joins TRBV5-3 and TRBJ1-2, with no clear D. TRBV5-3 is sorted into the ORF group, with uncertain function. The CDR3 is 12 residues long. The V end was cut by 8 bases, the J end by 3 bases, with 11 bases between. In DNA, the CDR3 is TGTGCCAGCAGCCCAAATGACTATGGCTACACCTTC. Encoded protein: CASSPNDYGYTF.

This chain joins TRBV28 and TRBJ1-5, with D uncertain. Trimming removed 3 bases at V and 1 base at J, with 7 bases between. CDR3 length: 14 residues. Germline V CDR1 and CDR2: MDHEN, SYDVKM. The CDR3: CASSFGVSNQPQHF. In DNA form, the CDR3 reads TGTGCCAGCAGTTTCGGGGTGAGCAATCAGCCCCAGCATTTT.

There are a few counts of this clone. This chain uses TRBV5-5 with TRBJ1-3; 8 bases align to TRBD1. With V trimmed by 0 bases and J by 3 bases, 5 bases remained unmatched. The germline CDR1 and CDR2 sequences are SGHKS and YYEKEE (reference sequence). The CDR3 has 16 amino acids. CDR3 coding DNA: TGTGCCAGCAGCTTGGTTTCAGGGGGCAATGGAAACACCATATATTTT. Protein sequence: CASSLVSGGNGNTIYF.

The chain is built from TRBV5-1 and TRBJ2-5, with D uncertain. The CDR3 length is 13 residues. V was cut by 4 bases and J by 0 bases, with 7 bases left in between. The germline CDR1 and CDR2 sequences are SGHRS and YFSETQ. The CDR3 region is CASSPGYQETQYF. The CDR3 bases are TGCGCCAGCAGCCCGGGTTACCAAGAGACCCAGTACTTC.

This clone was observed a single time. The chain employs TRBV28 and TRBJ2-3; 8 positions match TRBD2. CDR1 is MDHEN, CDR2 SYDVKM, per germline. This CDR3 contains 15 residues. Losses at the gene ends were 4 bases for V and 4 bases for J; bases not matched to a gene: 7. CDR3 DNA sequence: TGTGCCAGCAGTTCCCAGACTAGCGCCGCAGATACGCAGTATTTT. Protein product: CASSSQTSAADTQYF.